This T cell receptor (beta chain) was found in a study of control samples from healthy donors and cancer patients. Assay: immunoSEQ multiplex PCR; the TCRdb copy retains only in-frame clones and omits some. The sample holds 110,000 or so clones; approximately 84% are singletons and the top ten take under 8.5%. CDR1 and CDR2 (germline): MNHEY, SMNVEV (reference sequence). The length of the CDR3 is 15 residues. V was cut by 3 bases and J by 1 base, with 12 bases left in between. The V call is TRBV27, the J call TRBJ1-1; TRBD1 might be the D (5 bases). The sample was blood. The source of this sequence is a man aged 18 to 29 in good health. Written as DNA, the CDR3 is TGTGCCAGCAGTTTTAGGGGTAATGGGAACACTGAAGCTTTCTTT. This codes for CASSFRGNGNTEAFF.